This T cell receptor beta chain was observed in a study of patients and donors after allogeneic stem cell transplantation. The CDR3 is 13 residues long. Deletions cut 6 bases from V and 1 base from J, with 9 bases between. TCRdb fed the RT-PCR reads into MiXCR, producing one record per CDR3 protein. The table lists about 110,000 distinct CDR3 sequences, around 38% of them singletons. This clonotype has ten or more counts. This receptor was identified in a human donor who was either an allogeneic HSCT recipient or a stem cell or donor lymphocyte infusion donor (not recorded which). It is not recorded whose cells these are; they may come from a transplant donor. Specimen: blood, either unsorted or a sorted T cell fraction (not recorded which). The chain combines TRBV12-3 or TRBV12-4 with TRBJ1-1, with D perhaps TRBD1 (5 bases). The DNA of the CDR3 is TGTGCCAGCAGCGGACAAAGGAACACTGAAGCTTTCTTT. This gives the protein CASSGQRNTEAFF.